This T cell receptor beta chain came from a study of CD4 and CD8 cells across lung adenocarcinoma regions (dated by TCRdb to the late 2010s). Background for the entire study: To look at intratumor heterogeneity in the T cell receptor repertoire, the study compared tumor centers against tumor margins.

Patients with localized lung adenocarcinoma, a subtype of non-small cell lung cancer, were used as donors. Samples were obtained from the centers of localized lung adenocarcinomas. For TCR repertoire analysis, CD4+ T cells taken from tumor tissue were profiled apart from CD8+ T cells. This clonotype showed up just a few times. Its antigen is currently not known. Per-base quality was not reported, and no clone a single base away is much larger than it. Libraries were constructed by PCR. The run used a HiSeq X Ten. TCRdb handled the public reads itself, with Q25 trimming in fastp and clone calling in MiXCR, and kept productive beta chains. Identical CDR3 proteins give one entry, which carries the most common genes and DNA. This sample comprises 12,000 to 15,000 distinct CDR3 sequences, roughly 40% of them detected only once. 17% of the sample is held by the ten biggest clonotypes. Taken from cysteine to phenylalanine, the CDR3 has 15 residues. Only the CDR3 part of the read is kept: 45 bases, read in frame from the first base. CDR1 LGHDT and CDR2 YNNKEL are derived from the germline V gene (reference sequence). V loses 4 bases, J loses 0 bases, and the germline ends lie 11 bases apart.

This TCR was recovered from a male donor with lung adenocarcinoma. The CD4 and CD8 labels of this study may be unreliable. The chain is encoded by TRBV3-1 joined to TRBJ2-3, and the D gene may be TRBD2, 6 bases matching. The sequenced material came from CD4+ T cells from the center of a lung tumor. The label giving this sample's cell subset or site can be read as: tumor center region. Here is the DNA: TGTGCCAGCAGCCCTCAGCGGGCTAGCACAGATACGCAGTATTTT. The resulting protein is CASSPQRASTDTQYF.